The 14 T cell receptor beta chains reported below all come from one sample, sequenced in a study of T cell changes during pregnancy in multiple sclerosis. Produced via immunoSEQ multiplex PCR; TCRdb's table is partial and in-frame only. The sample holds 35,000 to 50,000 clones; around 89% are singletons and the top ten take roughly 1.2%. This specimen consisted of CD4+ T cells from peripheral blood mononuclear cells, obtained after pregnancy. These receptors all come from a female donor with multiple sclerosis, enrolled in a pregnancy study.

CDR3 DNA sequence: TGTGCCAGCAGCTTTAAGATCGGGGGCGAGCAGTACTTC. Amino acids: CASSFKIGGEQYF. The chain uses TRBV7-7 and TRBJ2-7; D perhaps matches TRBD2 (6 bases). CDR1 and CDR2 from the germline V gene are SSHAT and FNYEAQ (reference sequence). Trimming took 3 bases from V and 6 from J, leaving 12 bases between them. CDR3 length: 13 amino acids.

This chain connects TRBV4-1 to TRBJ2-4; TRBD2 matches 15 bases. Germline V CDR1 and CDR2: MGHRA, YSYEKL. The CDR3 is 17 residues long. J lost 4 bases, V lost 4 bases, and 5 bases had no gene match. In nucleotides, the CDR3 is TGCGCCAGCAGCCGCCTGGGACTAGCGGGAGGTAAAAACATTCAGTACTTC. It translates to CASSRLGLAGGKNIQYF.

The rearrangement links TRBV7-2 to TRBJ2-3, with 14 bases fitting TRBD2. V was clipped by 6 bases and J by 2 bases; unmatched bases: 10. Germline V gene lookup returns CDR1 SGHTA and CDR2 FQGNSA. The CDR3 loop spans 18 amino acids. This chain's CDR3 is CASSLGLAGALITDTQYF. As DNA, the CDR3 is TGTGCCAGCAGTTTGGGACTAGCGGGAGCTTTGATCACAGATACGCAGTATTTT.

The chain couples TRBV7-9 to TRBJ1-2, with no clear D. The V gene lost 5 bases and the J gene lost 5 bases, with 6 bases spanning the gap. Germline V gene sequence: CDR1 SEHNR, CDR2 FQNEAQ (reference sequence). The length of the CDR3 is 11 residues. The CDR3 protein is CASSREYGYTF. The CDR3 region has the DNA TGTGCCAGCAGCCGAGAGTATGGCTACACCTTC.

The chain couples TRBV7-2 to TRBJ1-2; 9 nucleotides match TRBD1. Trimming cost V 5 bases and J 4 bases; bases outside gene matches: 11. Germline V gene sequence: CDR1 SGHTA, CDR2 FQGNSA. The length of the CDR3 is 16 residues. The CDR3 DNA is TGTGCCAGCAGCAGAAACCCGGGACAGGGTACCTATGGCTACACCTTC. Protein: CASSRNPGQGTYGYTF.

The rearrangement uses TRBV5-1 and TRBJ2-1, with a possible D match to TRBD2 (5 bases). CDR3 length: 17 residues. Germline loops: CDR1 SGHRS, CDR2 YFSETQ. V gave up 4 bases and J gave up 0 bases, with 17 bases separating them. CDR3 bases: TGCGCCAGCAGCGGAACATTAGCGCAAAGCTCCTACAATGAGCAGTTCTTC. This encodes CASSGTLAQSSYNEQFF.

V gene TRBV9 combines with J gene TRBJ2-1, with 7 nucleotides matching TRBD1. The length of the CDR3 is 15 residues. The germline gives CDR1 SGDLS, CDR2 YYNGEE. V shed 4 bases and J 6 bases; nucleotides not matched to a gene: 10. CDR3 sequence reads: CASSYRDSATNEQFF. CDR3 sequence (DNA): TGTGCCAGCAGCTACCGGGACAGTGCTACCAATGAGCAGTTCTTC.

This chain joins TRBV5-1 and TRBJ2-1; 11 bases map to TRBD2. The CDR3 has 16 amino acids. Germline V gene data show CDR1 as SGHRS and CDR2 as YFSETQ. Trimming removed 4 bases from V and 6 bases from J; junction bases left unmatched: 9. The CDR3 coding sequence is TGCGCCAGCAGCCCGATCGGACTAGCGGGTGTCAATGAGCAGTTCTTC. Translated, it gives CASSPIGLAGVNEQFF.

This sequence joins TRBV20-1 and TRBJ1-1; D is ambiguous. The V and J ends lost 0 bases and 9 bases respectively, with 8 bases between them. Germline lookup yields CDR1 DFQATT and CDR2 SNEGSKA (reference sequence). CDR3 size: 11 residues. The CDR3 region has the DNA TGCAGTGCTAGAGATATGGAGAAAGCTTTCTTT. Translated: CSARDMEKAFF.

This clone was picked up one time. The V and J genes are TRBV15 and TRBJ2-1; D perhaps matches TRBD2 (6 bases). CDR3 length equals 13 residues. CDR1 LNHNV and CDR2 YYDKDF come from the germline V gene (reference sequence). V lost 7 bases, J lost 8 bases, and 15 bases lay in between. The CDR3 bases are TGTGCCACCACAACCGGGAGTTGGGATGAGCAGTTCTTC. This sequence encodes CATTTGSWDEQFF.

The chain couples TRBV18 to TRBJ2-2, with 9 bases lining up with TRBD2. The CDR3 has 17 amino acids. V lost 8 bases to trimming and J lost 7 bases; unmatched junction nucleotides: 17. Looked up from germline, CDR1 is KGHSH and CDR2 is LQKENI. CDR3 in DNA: TGTGCCAGCACTCCTGGGGCGACTAGCGGAAAGGTCGGGGAGCTGTTTTTT. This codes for CASTPGATSGKVGELFF.

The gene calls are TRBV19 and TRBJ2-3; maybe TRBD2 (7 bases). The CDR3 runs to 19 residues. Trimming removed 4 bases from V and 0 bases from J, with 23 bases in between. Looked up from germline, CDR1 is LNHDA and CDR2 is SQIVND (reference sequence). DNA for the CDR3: TGTGCCAGTAGTACCCCTCGGGCAGGGGAGGGCCGAAGCACAGATACGCAGTATTTT. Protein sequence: CASSTPRAGEGRSTDTQYF.

The CDR3 DNA sequence: TGTGCCAGCAGCCCGGGACTAGCTAATTCCTACGAGCAGTACTTC. As protein: CASSPGLANSYEQYF. The chain combines TRBV9 with TRBJ2-7, with 9 bases identical to TRBD2. The germline gives CDR1 SGDLS, CDR2 YYNGEE. V gave up 4 bases and J gave up 1 base; unmatched junction bases: 6. This CDR3 has 15 amino acids. Supplemented by reference TRBV9 and TRBJ2-7, the full variable domain reads DSGVTQTPKHLITATGQRVTLRCSPRSGDLSVYWYQQSLDQGLQFLIQYYNGEERAKGNILERFSAQQFPDLHSELNLSSLELGDSALYFCASSPGLANSYEQYFGPGTRLTVT.

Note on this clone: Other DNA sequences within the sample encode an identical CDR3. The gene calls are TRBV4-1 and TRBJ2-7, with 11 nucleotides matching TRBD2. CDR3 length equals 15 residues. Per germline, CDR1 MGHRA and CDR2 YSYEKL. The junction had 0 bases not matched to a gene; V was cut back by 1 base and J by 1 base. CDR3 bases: TGCGCCAGCAGCCAAGGACTAGCGGGATCCTACGAGCAGTACTTC. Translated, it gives CASSQGLAGSYEQYF.